This T cell receptor beta chain is from a study of blood T cells in healthy people across ages (dated by TCRdb to between 2014 and 2017). Background on the whole study: In model experiments, template switching captured about one uniquely barcoded TCR beta cDNA molecule for every two T cells. The study measured age-related changes in TCR beta repertoire diversity using deep sequencing normalized with unique cDNA molecular identifiers. Donors were grouped into four age groups: young (average approximately 16 years), middle-aged (roughly 38), aged (around 62) and long-lived (approximately 82). Two additional independent replicas of 1 million unique cDNA reads from the same blood draw were analyzed for two donors (one aged 18 to 30 and one aged 80 or older). The research as a whole found: Bulk unsorted PBMC profiling prevented conclusive comparison of naive and antigen-experienced compartments. Compared with the aged group, the long-lived group had more naive CD4+ T cells, fewer expanded clones and increased TCR diversity, suggesting age selection. Total diversity estimates from one million sequenced T cells were considered lower bounds and underestimates. Observed TCR beta diversity per million T cells fell roughly linearly with age, and a significant reduction was already apparent by age approximately 40. A strong correlation was found between observed TCR beta diversity and the percentage of naive T cells measured by flow cytometry. Because the CMV infection status of the donors was unknown, age-related changes in expanded clonotypes may potentially have been confounded.

Systemically healthy Caucasian individuals from Russia, 39 in total and aged roughly 6 to 95 years, were included as donors. Around 10 milliliters of peripheral blood were collected from each donor into EDTA-treated Vacutainer tubes. PBMCs were isolated by Ficoll-Paque density-gradient centrifugation, with at least 6.5 million obtained per sample. Trizol reagent was used to extract total RNA from PBMCs, with at least 6 micrograms per sample. For every donor, an aliquot of PBMCs went through flow cytometry to measure the percentages of naive CD45RAhigh/CD27high T cells. Clipping removes 2 bases from V and 3 bases from J, with 10 as the unmatched junction base count. Reading from cysteine to phenylalanine, the CDR3 counts 18 amino acids. The CDR3 DNA has 54 bases and is translated from base 1. CDR1 is given as LGHNA and CDR2 as YNFKEQ, both from the germline V gene. The protocol used for the library was 5' RACE. Sequenced on an Illumina HiSeq 2500. A second PCR of about 7 to 12 cycles was performed with a sample-barcoded 5' primer and a J-beta primer mix. Each TCR beta cDNA molecule received a unique molecular identifier from a template-switch 5' adaptor carrying 12 random nucleotides. Each sample yielded at least 2.5 million CDR3-containing paired-end reads. First-strand cDNA was synthesized from all RNA with the Mint cDNA synthesis kit, primed by a TRBC-specific oligonucleotide. Following uracil-DNA glycosylase treatment, a first 18-cycle PCR with universal primers M1SS and BC2_uni_R was performed on all cDNA. From the authors' description of their analysis: Each sample was normalized by randomly selecting 1 million high-quality reads, each carrying a distinct molecular identifier. Instead of being binned into consensus sequences, reads that shared molecular identifiers were thrown out. MiTCR, run with a Q25 quality threshold and the strictest error-elimination algorithm, handled CDR3 identification, clonotype clustering and error correction. A nonparametric unseen species model with Euler transformation was used to estimate a lower bound on total TCR beta diversity. TCRdb reworked the public reads: Q25 trimming with fastp, MiXCR clone assembly, productive beta chains retained. Records with the same CDR3 protein are collapsed into one entry carrying the most frequent genes and DNA. TCRdb's processing, not the authors', yielded these V and J calls. A total of hundreds of thousands of distinct CDR3 sequences appear in this sample, about 25% of them only once. 9% to 9.5% of the sample rests with the top ten.

Of note for this clonotype: Its cognate antigen has yet to be identified. No much larger clonotype is one base removed from it; base qualities were not supplied.

These data are also associated with another study on T cells of mothers and their children. As described in the second report: Nine systemically healthy Caucasian individuals, comprising three mothers and their six children, were included as donors. cDNA synthesis consumed the entire amount of extracted RNA, loaded at approximately 1.4 ug RNA in each 15 ul reaction. In the second PCR, the M1S primer introduced both the sample barcodes and 2-4 random nucleotides. Over 9 million TCR beta CDR3 reads came from each mother, compared with 2.5 million to 3.5 million reads from each child. In both related and unrelated pairs, thymic selection shapes the output of TCR recombination in a similar way, with inherited differences having only a minor effect. Normalized repertoire overlap was always slightly but never significantly higher in related than unrelated mother-child pairs. Persistent microchimeric T cell clones were not detected, at a sensitivity of approximately 100 clones per million clonotypes. To look for features that set related mother-child pairs apart from unrelated individuals, the researchers ran deep NGS to compare the TCR beta repertoires of mothers and children. On average, the children were approximately 11 +/- 4 years old, while the mothers were 40 +/- 4 years old. After adapter ligation with NEBNext reagents, the libraries were sequenced on Illumina HiSeq 2000 with 100+100 nt paired-end reads. To prevent cross-contamination, the mother and child libraries were prepared a month apart and were sequenced in separate runs. Each donor had between 500,000 and 2,000,000 distinct TCR beta clonotypes identified. Naive TCR beta clonotypes were estimated from low-frequency clonotypes matched to each donor's FACS-determined naive share, without sorting.

The sequence came from a boy aged 5-17 years in good health. Specimen: blood. The chain joins TRBV4-2 to TRBJ2-6, with 7 bases aligning to TRBD1. The nucleotide sequence is TGTGCCAGCAGCCAACTGAACGACAGGGTGTTTGGGGCCAACGTCCTGACTTTC. The resulting protein is CASSQLNDRVFGANVLTF.